This is a list of T cell receptor beta chains from one sample in a study of neurological immune-mediated disorders. In TCRdb, the 5' RACE reads were re-called with MiXCR into one record per CDR3 protein. The data contain 95,000 or so distinct CDR3 sequences, 3% to 4.5% of them singletons. The sequencing sample was made of PBMCs. The receptors derive from a young woman with multiple sclerosis. CDR3s include the opening cysteine and the closing phenylalanine or tryptophan. Fields, in order: D gene, V gene, clone size, J gene, CDR3 protein, CDR3 DNA. The D gene is left open where the match is weak. Where a row states a size, it is once, few, many or the class of an expanded clone; other rows omit it.

D gene: TRBD1; V gene: TRBV5-5; clone size: many; J gene: TRBJ2-2; CDR3 protein: CASSSQGANTGELFF; CDR3 DNA: TGTGCCAGCAGCTCGCAGGGGGCTAACACCGGGGAGCTGTTTTTT
D gene: -; V gene: TRBV7-2; clone size: many; J gene: TRBJ2-1; CDR3 protein: CASSPQSGGSEQFF; CDR3 DNA: TGTGCCAGCAGCCCTCAGAGTGGGGGCAGTGAGCAGTTCTTC
D gene: TRBD1; V gene: TRBV7-2; clone size: many; J gene: TRBJ1-2; CDR3 protein: CASRSGTGAINYGYTF; CDR3 DNA: TGTGCCAGCAGGTCCGGGACAGGCGCAATTAACTATGGCTACACCTTC
D gene: -; V gene: TRBV12-3/TRBV12-4; clone size: -; J gene: TRBJ1-4; CDR3 protein: CASSFSDQLGNEKLFF; CDR3 DNA: TGTGCCAGCAGTTTTAGTGACCAGCTGGGTAATGAAAAACTGTTTTTT
D gene: TRBD2; V gene: TRBV5-1; clone size: many; J gene: TRBJ2-2; CDR3 protein: CASSPREARAGELFF; CDR3 DNA: TGCGCCAGCAGCCCACGGGAGGCAAGGGCCGGGGAGCTGTTTTTT
D gene: TRBD1; V gene: TRBV7-9; clone size: many; J gene: TRBJ2-7; CDR3 protein: CASSPFPQGAGEQYF; CDR3 DNA: TGTGCCAGCAGCCCATTCCCACAGGGGGCGGGCGAGCAGTACTTC
D gene: -; V gene: TRBV7-8; clone size: many; J gene: TRBJ2-5; CDR3 protein: CASSLPGQQETQYF; CDR3 DNA: TGTGCCAGCAGCTTACCGGGACAACAAGAGACCCAGTACTTC
D gene: -; V gene: TRBV5-1; clone size: many; J gene: TRBJ1-1; CDR3 protein: CASSVTGNTEAFF; CDR3 DNA: TGCGCCAGCAGCGTTACGGGGAACACTGAAGCTTTCTTT
D gene: -; V gene: TRBV2; clone size: many; J gene: TRBJ2-1; CDR3 protein: CASSGGQSSYNEQFF; CDR3 DNA: TGTGCCAGCAGTGGAGGCCAGAGCTCCTACAATGAGCAGTTCTTC
D gene: -; V gene: TRBV20-1; clone size: few; J gene: TRBJ2-3; CDR3 protein: CSARDRTPLDTQYF; CDR3 DNA: TGCAGTGCTAGAGACCGGACTCCTTTGGATACGCAGTATTTT
D gene: -; V gene: TRBV5-1; clone size: many; J gene: TRBJ1-1; CDR3 protein: CASSLVWGVRTEAFF; CDR3 DNA: TGCGCCAGCAGCTTGGTCTGGGGTGTCCGCACTGAAGCTTTCTTT
D gene: -; V gene: TRBV5-4; clone size: -; J gene: TRBJ1-6; CDR3 protein: CASSGGTDYNSTLNF; CDR3 DNA: TGTGCCAGCAGCGGAGGGACGGATTATAATTCAACCCTCAACTTT
D gene: -; V gene: TRBV12-3/TRBV12-4; clone size: many; J gene: TRBJ1-6; CDR3 protein: CASSRDTDFFTLHF; CDR3 DNA: TGTGCCAGCAGTAGGGACACGGATTTTTTCACCCTCCACTTT
D gene: TRBD2; V gene: TRBV20-1; clone size: many; J gene: TRBJ2-7; CDR3 protein: CSARGLAGISYEQYF; CDR3 DNA: TGCAGTGCTAGGGGGTTAGCGGGGATCTCCTACGAGCAGTACTTC
D gene: -; V gene: TRBV7-9; clone size: many; J gene: TRBJ2-4; CDR3 protein: CASSLEDRIQYF; CDR3 DNA: TGTGCCAGCAGCTTAGAAGACCGGATTCAGTACTTC
D gene: -; V gene: TRBV4-1; clone size: -; J gene: TRBJ2-6; CDR3 protein: CASSQGGIGANVLTF; CDR3 DNA: TGCGCCAGCAGCCAAGGGGGGATCGGGGCCAACGTCCTGACTTTC
D gene: -; V gene: TRBV2; clone size: many; J gene: TRBJ1-2; CDR3 protein: CASTARQGHYGYTF; CDR3 DNA: TGTGCCAGCACTGCGCGTCAGGGGCACTATGGCTACACCTTC
D gene: -; V gene: TRBV12-3/TRBV12-4; clone size: many; J gene: TRBJ1-1; CDR3 protein: CASSLAYTGERSFF; CDR3 DNA: TGTGCCAGCAGTTTAGCCTACACAGGTGAAAGATCTTTCTTT
D gene: TRBD1; V gene: TRBV7-2; clone size: many; J gene: TRBJ2-7; CDR3 protein: CASSDPHRGSYEQYF; CDR3 DNA: TGTGCCAGCAGCGATCCTCACAGGGGGTCCTACGAGCAGTACTTC
D gene: -; V gene: TRBV28; clone size: many; J gene: TRBJ1-2; CDR3 protein: CASSGTGRDYGYTF; CDR3 DNA: TGTGCCAGCAGTGGAACAGGGAGGGACTATGGCTACACCTTC
D gene: -; V gene: TRBV14; clone size: many; J gene: TRBJ1-2; CDR3 protein: CASSQVISNYGYTF; CDR3 DNA: TGTGCCAGCAGCCAAGTGATCAGCAACTATGGCTACACCTTC
D gene: TRBD2; V gene: TRBV20-1; clone size: many; J gene: TRBJ2-1; CDR3 protein: CSASVSGTSGNEQFF; CDR3 DNA: TGCAGTGCTAGTGTCTCCGGGACTAGCGGAAATGAGCAGTTCTTC
D gene: TRBD2; V gene: TRBV5-1; clone size: many; J gene: TRBJ2-3; CDR3 protein: CASSLEIPGLADTDTQYF; CDR3 DNA: TGCGCCAGCAGCTTGGAGATACCGGGACTAGCGGACACAGATACGCAGTATTTT
D gene: -; V gene: TRBV7-2; clone size: many; J gene: TRBJ2-3; CDR3 protein: CASSLADRATGDTQYF; CDR3 DNA: TGTGCCAGCAGCTTAGCGGATCGGGCGACAGGAGATACGCAGTATTTT
D gene: TRBD2; V gene: TRBV5-1; clone size: many; J gene: TRBJ2-3; CDR3 protein: CASSELAGDADTQYF; CDR3 DNA: TGCGCCAGCAGCGAACTAGCGGGGGACGCAGATACGCAGTATTTT
D gene: -; V gene: TRBV5-1; clone size: -; J gene: TRBJ1-2; CDR3 protein: CASSGGTVGRRLNYGYTF; CDR3 DNA: TGCGCCAGCAGCGGGGGGACCGTGGGACGGCGGCTGAACTATGGCTACACCTTC
D gene: -; V gene: TRBV12-3/TRBV12-4; clone size: few; J gene: TRBJ1-1; CDR3 protein: CASSLLDEGRAFF; CDR3 DNA: TGTGCCAGCAGTCTTTTGGATGAAGGAAGAGCTTTCTTT
D gene: TRBD1; V gene: TRBV3-1; clone size: -; J gene: TRBJ2-2; CDR3 protein: CASSQYLGTGRNTGELFF; CDR3 DNA: TGTGCCAGCAGCCAATACCTAGGGACAGGCAGGAACACCGGGGAGCTGTTTTTT
D gene: -; V gene: TRBV4-2; clone size: many; J gene: TRBJ1-5; CDR3 protein: CASSPSRGGEQPQHF; CDR3 DNA: TGTGCCAGCAGCCCTTCCAGGGGCGGGGAACAGCCCCAGCATTTT
D gene: -; V gene: TRBV5-1; clone size: many; J gene: TRBJ2-1; CDR3 protein: CASRAPGTANNEQFF; CDR3 DNA: TGCGCCAGCAGAGCACCGGGGACGGCTAACAATGAGCAGTTCTTC
D gene: TRBD2; V gene: TRBV5-1; clone size: many; J gene: TRBJ2-2; CDR3 protein: CASSPGTSGDTGELFF; CDR3 DNA: TGCGCCAGCAGCCCGGGGACTAGCGGGGACACCGGGGAGCTGTTTTTT
D gene: -; V gene: TRBV5-6; clone size: many; J gene: TRBJ2-7; CDR3 protein: CASSLGSWVREQYF; CDR3 DNA: TGTGCCAGCAGCTTGGGGTCCTGGGTTCGGGAGCAGTACTTC
D gene: -; V gene: TRBV20-1; clone size: many; J gene: TRBJ2-3; CDR3 protein: CSARVPLSTDTQYF; CDR3 DNA: TGCAGTGCTAGAGTCCCTCTCAGCACAGATACGCAGTATTTT
D gene: -; V gene: TRBV4-3; clone size: many; J gene: TRBJ1-2; CDR3 protein: CASSQGQQVLNYGYTF; CDR3 DNA: TGCGCCAGCAGCCAAGGTCAACAGGTCCTTAACTATGGCTACACCTTC
D gene: -; V gene: TRBV4-2; clone size: -; J gene: TRBJ1-4; CDR3 protein: CASSQDWASGKLFF; CDR3 DNA: TGTGCCAGCAGCCAAGATTGGGCCAGCGGAAAACTGTTTTTT
D gene: -; V gene: TRBV15; clone size: few; J gene: TRBJ2-5; CDR3 protein: CATSRAGAMETQYF; CDR3 DNA: TGTGCCACCAGCAGAGCAGGGGCCATGGAGACCCAGTACTTC
D gene: TRBD1; V gene: TRBV6-5; clone size: many; J gene: TRBJ1-2; CDR3 protein: CASSPPGQGIYGYTF; CDR3 DNA: TGTGCCAGCAGTCCCCCGGGACAGGGTATCTATGGCTACACCTTC
D gene: TRBD1; V gene: TRBV7-6; clone size: many; J gene: TRBJ2-7; CDR3 protein: CASSFKQGAGEQYF; CDR3 DNA: TGTGCCAGCAGCTTCAAACAGGGGGCGGGCGAGCAGTACTTC
D gene: TRBD2; V gene: TRBV4-3; clone size: many; J gene: TRBJ2-1; CDR3 protein: CASSQELLAGGPPNEQFF; CDR3 DNA: TGCGCCAGCAGCCAAGAGTTGTTAGCGGGAGGTCCTCCTAATGAGCAGTTCTTC
D gene: -; V gene: TRBV19; clone size: few; J gene: TRBJ1-1; CDR3 protein: CASRYPGGERFDTEAFF; CDR3 DNA: TGTGCCAGTAGGTACCCCGGGGGAGAGAGGTTCGACACTGAAGCTTTCTTT
D gene: -; V gene: TRBV12-3/TRBV12-4; clone size: -; J gene: TRBJ1-5; CDR3 protein: CASSFGGAYKTQNF; CDR3 DNA: TGTGCCAGCAGTTTTGGGGGGGCATATAAGACCCAGAATTTT
D gene: TRBD1; V gene: TRBV9; clone size: many; J gene: TRBJ1-2; CDR3 protein: CASSQKREDRSFYGYTF; CDR3 DNA: TGTGCCAGCAGCCAGAAAAGAGAGGACAGGAGTTTCTATGGCTACACCTTC
D gene: -; V gene: TRBV19; clone size: many; J gene: TRBJ1-2; CDR3 protein: CASSLHRKDYGYTF; CDR3 DNA: TGTGCCAGTAGTCTCCACAGGAAGGACTATGGCTACACCTTC
D gene: -; V gene: TRBV11-2; clone size: many; J gene: TRBJ1-3; CDR3 protein: CASSLDPSGNTIYF; CDR3 DNA: TGTGCCAGCAGCTTAGATCCCTCTGGAAACACCATATATTTT
D gene: -; V gene: TRBV20-1; clone size: many; J gene: TRBJ1-4; CDR3 protein: CSAFRDEAEKLFF; CDR3 DNA: TGCAGTGCTTTCAGGGATGAGGCTGAAAAACTGTTTTTT
D gene: -; V gene: TRBV5-1; clone size: many; J gene: TRBJ2-7; CDR3 protein: CASSSFSATYEQYF; CDR3 DNA: TGCGCCAGCAGCTCCTTCAGCGCTACCTACGAGCAGTACTTC
D gene: -; V gene: TRBV4-2; clone size: many; J gene: TRBJ1-4; CDR3 protein: CASSQAGVWEKLFF; CDR3 DNA: TGTGCCAGCAGCCAAGCGGGGGTTTGGGAAAAACTGTTTTTT
D gene: -; V gene: TRBV6-6; clone size: many; J gene: TRBJ2-2; CDR3 protein: CASSYGRMRAGELFF; CDR3 DNA: TGTGCCAGCAGTTACGGCAGAATGAGGGCCGGGGAGCTGTTTTTT
D gene: TRBD2; V gene: TRBV7-9; clone size: many; J gene: TRBJ2-7; CDR3 protein: CASSLSGSPYEQYF; CDR3 DNA: TGTGCCAGCAGCTTGAGCGGGAGTCCCTACGAGCAGTACTTC
D gene: -; V gene: TRBV7-2; clone size: many; J gene: TRBJ1-5; CDR3 protein: CASSLVSGQPQHF; CDR3 DNA: TGTGCCAGCAGCTTAGTATCAGGGCAGCCCCAGCATTTT
D gene: TRBD1; V gene: TRBV5-1; clone size: many; J gene: TRBJ1-2; CDR3 protein: CASSSSTGGAGYGYTF; CDR3 DNA: TGCGCCAGCAGCTCTTCGACAGGGGGCGCTGGGTATGGCTACACCTTC
D gene: TRBD1; V gene: TRBV6-6; clone size: many; J gene: TRBJ1-2; CDR3 protein: CASSSSQGAREGYGYTF; CDR3 DNA: TGTGCCAGCAGTTCTTCACAGGGGGCGAGGGAAGGGTATGGCTACACCTTC
D gene: TRBD2; V gene: TRBV12-3/TRBV12-4; clone size: many; J gene: TRBJ2-2; CDR3 protein: CASSPRGGATHTGELFF; CDR3 DNA: TGTGCCAGCAGCCCGCGCGGGGGGGCGACACACACCGGGGAGCTGTTTTTT
D gene: -; V gene: TRBV5-1; clone size: many; J gene: TRBJ2-7; CDR3 protein: CASRSTSPYEQYF; CDR3 DNA: TGCGCCAGCCGGTCAACTTCTCCCTACGAGCAGTACTTC
D gene: TRBD1; V gene: TRBV7-2; clone size: few; J gene: TRBJ2-7; CDR3 protein: CASSLVPTGGYEQYF; CDR3 DNA: TGTGCCAGCAGCTTAGTTCCGACAGGGGGCTACGAGCAGTACTTC
D gene: -; V gene: TRBV5-1; clone size: many; J gene: TRBJ2-4; CDR3 protein: CASSLVGGFGATGNIQYF; CDR3 DNA: TGCGCCAGCAGCTTGGTTGGCGGGTTCGGCGCCACAGGAAACATTCAGTACTTC
D gene: -; V gene: TRBV7-6; clone size: many; J gene: TRBJ2-7; CDR3 protein: CASSSGVNYEQYF; CDR3 DNA: TGTGCCAGCTCCTCTGGGGTAAACTACGAGCAGTACTTC
D gene: -; V gene: TRBV4-3; clone size: many; J gene: TRBJ1-2; CDR3 protein: CASSQEGTATYGYTF; CDR3 DNA: TGCGCCAGCAGCCAAGAAGGAACAGCCACCTATGGCTACACCTTC
D gene: TRBD2; V gene: TRBV5-1; clone size: many; J gene: TRBJ2-7; CDR3 protein: CASSSTGTSGRALGEQYF; CDR3 DNA: TGCGCCAGCAGCTCCACCGGGACTAGCGGGAGGGCCTTGGGAGAGCAGTACTTC
D gene: -; V gene: TRBV28; clone size: many; J gene: TRBJ2-1; CDR3 protein: CATKVPSEGEQFF; CDR3 DNA: TGTGCCACCAAGGTTCCTTCGGAAGGGGAGCAGTTCTTC